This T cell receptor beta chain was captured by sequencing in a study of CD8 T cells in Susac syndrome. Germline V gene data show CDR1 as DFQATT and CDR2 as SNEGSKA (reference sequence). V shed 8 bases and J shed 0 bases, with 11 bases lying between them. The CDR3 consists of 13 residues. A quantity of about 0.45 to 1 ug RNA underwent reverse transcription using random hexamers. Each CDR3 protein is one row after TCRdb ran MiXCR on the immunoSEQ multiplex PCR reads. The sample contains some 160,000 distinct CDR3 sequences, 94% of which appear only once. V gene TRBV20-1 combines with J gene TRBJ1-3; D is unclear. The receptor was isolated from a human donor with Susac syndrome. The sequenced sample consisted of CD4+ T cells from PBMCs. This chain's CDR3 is CSIASSSGNTIYF. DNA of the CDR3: TGCAGTATCGCTTCGAGCTCTGGAAACACCATATATTTT.